The entry below describes one T cell receptor (beta chain). Its antigen remains unidentified. No much larger clonotype is one base removed from it; base qualities were not supplied. The immunoSEQ Assay, a bias-controlled multiplex PCR, was used to amplify TCRbeta CDR3 regions from genomic DNA. Under the source paper's analysis protocol: The number of nucleated cells in each sample was estimated by amplification of reference gene primers within the assay. To quantify the absolute abundance of each unique TCRbeta CDR3 rearrangement, sequence reads were collapsed and filtered. For each sample, productive Simpson clonality was calculated as the square root of Simpson's diversity index over productive rearrangements. TCRdb's version of the immuneACCESS table is confined to in-frame rearrangements and falls short of the full clone set. An unresolved V gene accounts for under half of the shortfall where checked; the remainder is of unknown origin. V and J calls and clone size are given by that table; D and trimming were obtained from the DNA. This sample is represented by some 170,000 clones; more than 60% of them were singletons. Around 2.8% of the sample comes from the top ten.

Each collaborating institution followed its own protocols to collect whole blood in K2EDTA tubes. For TCRbeta analysis, collaborators shipped samples as frozen whole blood, isolated PBMCs, or DNA extracted from either of those sample types. The sample is drawn from a study of blood T cell repertoires in COVID-19 (dated by TCRdb to the early 2020s). About the study as a whole: The collaborator samples originated in the United States, Italy and Spain and spanned the acute and convalescent phases of COVID-19. The sample metadata nearly always contained a de-identified subject ID, COVID-19 status, age in years and sex. Samples were obtained from the ongoing ImmuneRACE study (first 160 participants) and from approximately 1,200 subjects provided by 6 global collaborators. The prospective study material was composed of cDNA or gDNA derived from T cells, B-cell-depleted T cells, or PBMCs. Where available, HLA class I and class II types were obtained from metadata supplied by the sample provider rather than from assay-based typing. Deeply sampled blood TCRbeta repertoires from subjects exposed to, actively infected with, or recovered from COVID-19 were included in the dataset. A freely available public database, intended as a resource for researchers studying the immune response to SARS-CoV-2, is where the repertoires were released. Overall results and qualifications from the work: The quantity of clinical and demographic metadata differed by source and by participant and was supplied without curation.

Looking up the germline V gene (reference sequence) yields CDR1 GTSNPN and CDR2 SVGIG. V lost 4 bases and J lost 5 bases; the stretch between them is 11 bases long. The CDR3 starts with the cysteine, ends with the phenylalanine, and has 12 residues. The read is trimmed to its CDR3 DNA, 36 bases read in frame from base 1. The TCR originated in a man between 65 and 79 years old with acute or convalescent COVID-19. Sequencing input: peripheral blood. The sequence links TRBV30 to TRBJ2-5; possibly the D gene is TRBD2, per 6 matching bases. In nucleotides, the sequence is TGTGCCTGGACAGGGAGGAGTGAGACCCAGTACTTC. Its coded protein is CAWTGRSETQYF.